This TCR beta chain was observed in a study of cytomegalovirus exposure and HLA in healthy donors. On the study more broadly: Inside one of the first data releases sat about 85 million unique TCRs taken from HLA-typed donors. Whole-study results and caveats: HLA alleles were associated with 15,000 to 20,000 TCR beta sequences in a later analysis at 0.05 false discovery rate. Reports credit the classifier with highly specific, highly sensitive diagnosis of cytomegalovirus status. A missense variant in DCLRE1C was later tied to TCR beta V- and J-gene trimming.

The primer mix had 60 Vbeta and 13 Jbeta primers. Measured with immunoSEQ multiplex PCR; TCRdb has only the in-frame clones, and not every one. The sample table sets out around 210,000 clones. In regard to this clone: The antigen is unknown.

Germline CDR1 reads SGDLS; CDR2 reads YYNGEE. V lost 0 bases and J lost 7; bases outside the gene matches: 21. The CDR3 contains 20 residues. The sequence was collected from a girl aged 2 to 9 in good health and CMV-seropositive. Material: PBMCs. This chain joins TRBV9 and TRBJ2-5, with 10 positions matching TRBD2. CDR3: CASSVEGATGLAGEIGTQYF. The CDR3 DNA reads TGTGCCAGCAGCGTAGAAGGAGCGACGGGCCTAGCGGGAGAAATTGGGACCCAGTACTTC.